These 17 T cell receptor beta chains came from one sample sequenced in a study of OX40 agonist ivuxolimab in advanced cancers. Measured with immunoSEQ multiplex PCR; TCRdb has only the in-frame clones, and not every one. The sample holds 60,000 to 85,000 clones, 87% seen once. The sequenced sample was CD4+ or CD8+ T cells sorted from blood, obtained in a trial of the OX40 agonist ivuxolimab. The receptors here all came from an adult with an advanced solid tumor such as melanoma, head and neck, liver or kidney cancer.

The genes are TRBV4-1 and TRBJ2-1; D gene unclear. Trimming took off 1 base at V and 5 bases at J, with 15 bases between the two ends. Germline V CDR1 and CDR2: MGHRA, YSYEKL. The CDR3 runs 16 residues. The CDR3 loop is CASSQGWRFLNNEQFF. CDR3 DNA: TGCGCCAGCAGCCAAGGATGGCGGTTCTTAAACAATGAGCAGTTCTTC.

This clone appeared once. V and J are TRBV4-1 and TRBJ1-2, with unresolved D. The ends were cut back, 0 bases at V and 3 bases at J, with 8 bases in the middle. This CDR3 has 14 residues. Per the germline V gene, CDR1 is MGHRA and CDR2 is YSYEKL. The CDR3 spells CASSQEAVDYGYTF. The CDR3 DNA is TGCGCCAGCAGCCAAGAGGCAGTCGACTATGGCTACACCTTC.

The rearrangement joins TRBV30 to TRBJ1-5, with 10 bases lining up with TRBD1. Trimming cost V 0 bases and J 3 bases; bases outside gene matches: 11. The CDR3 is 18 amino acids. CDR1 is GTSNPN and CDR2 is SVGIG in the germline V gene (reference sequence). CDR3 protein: CAWSVGGTGDVLNQPQHF. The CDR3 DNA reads TGTGCCTGGAGTGTAGGTGGGACAGGGGATGTCCTCAATCAGCCCCAGCATTTT.

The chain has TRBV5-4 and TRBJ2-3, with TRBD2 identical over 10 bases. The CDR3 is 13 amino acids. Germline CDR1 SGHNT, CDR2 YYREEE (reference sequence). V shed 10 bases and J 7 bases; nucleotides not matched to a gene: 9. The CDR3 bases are TGTGCCTCAGCGGGGGGGGGCCCGAATACGCAGTATTTT. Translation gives CASAGGGPNTQYF.

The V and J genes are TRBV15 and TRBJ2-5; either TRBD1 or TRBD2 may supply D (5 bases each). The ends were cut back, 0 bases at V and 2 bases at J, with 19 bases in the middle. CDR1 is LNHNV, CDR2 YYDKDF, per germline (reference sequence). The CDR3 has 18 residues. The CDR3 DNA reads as TGTGCCACCAGCAGAGACGGGGCGGCTAGCCAGAAACAAGAGACCCAGTACTTC. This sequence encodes CATSRDGAASQKQETQYF.

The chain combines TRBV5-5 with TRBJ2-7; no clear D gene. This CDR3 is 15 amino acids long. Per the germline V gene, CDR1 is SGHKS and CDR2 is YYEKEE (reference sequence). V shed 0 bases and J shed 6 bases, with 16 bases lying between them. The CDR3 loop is CASSLVGSPTSEQYF. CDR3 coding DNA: TGTGCCAGCAGCTTGGTGGGTTCACCTACCTCCGAGCAGTACTTC.

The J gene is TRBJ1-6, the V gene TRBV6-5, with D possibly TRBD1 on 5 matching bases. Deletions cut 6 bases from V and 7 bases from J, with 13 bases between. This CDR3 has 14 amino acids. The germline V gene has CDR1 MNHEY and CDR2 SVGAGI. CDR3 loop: CASSPAGGNSPLHF. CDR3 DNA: TGTGCCAGCAGCCCGGCGGGGGGGAATTCACCCCTCCACTTT.

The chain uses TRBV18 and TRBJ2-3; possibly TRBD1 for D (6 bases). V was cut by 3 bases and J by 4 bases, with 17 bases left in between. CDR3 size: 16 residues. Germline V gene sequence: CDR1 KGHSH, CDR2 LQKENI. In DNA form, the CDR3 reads TGTGCCAGCTCACCTAGACAGGCGGCTGGTGCAGATACGCAGTATTTT. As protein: CASSPRQAAGADTQYF.

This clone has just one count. CDR3 bases: TGTGCCAGCTCACCGGGTTTGGTGGACACCGGGGAGCTGTTTTTT. Residues: CASSPGLVDTGELFF. The chain joins TRBV18 to TRBJ2-2; D gene ambiguous. Germline loops: CDR1 KGHSH, CDR2 LQKENI. The V and J ends lost 3 bases and 3 bases respectively, with 11 bases between them. The CDR3 is 15 amino acids.

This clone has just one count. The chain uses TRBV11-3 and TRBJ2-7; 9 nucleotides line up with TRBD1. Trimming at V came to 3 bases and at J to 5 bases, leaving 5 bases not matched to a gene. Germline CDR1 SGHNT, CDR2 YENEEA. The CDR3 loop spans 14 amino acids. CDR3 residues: CASSLGQGVDEQYF. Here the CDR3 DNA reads TGTGCCAGCAGCTTGGGACAGGGAGTCGACGAGCAGTACTTC.

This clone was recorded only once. CDR3 residues: CASSEAARTGTGHF. The DNA of the CDR3 is TGTGCCAGCAGTGAAGCGGCCCGGACAGGGACAGGGCATTTT. V is TRBV6-1 and J is TRBJ1-5, with TRBD1 matching 8 bases. Germline V CDR1 and CDR2: MNHNS, SASEGT. The CDR3 spans 14 residues. V dropped 0 bases and J dropped 15; count of bases not matched to a gene: 10.

CDR3 coding DNA: TGTGCCAGCAGTTACCCCGGTCTCAGAGGCTACACCTTC. Translated: CASSYPGLRGYTF. The rearrangement links TRBV6-5 to TRBJ1-2; no reliable D call. V was clipped by 2 bases and J by 8 bases, with 12 bases between them. The CDR3 spans 13 residues. Germline CDR1 is MNHEY and CDR2 is SVGAGI.

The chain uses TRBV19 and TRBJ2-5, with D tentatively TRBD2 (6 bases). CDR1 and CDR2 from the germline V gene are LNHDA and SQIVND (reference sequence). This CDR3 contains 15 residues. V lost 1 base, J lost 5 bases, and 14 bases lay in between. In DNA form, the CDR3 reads TGTGCCAGTAGTATAGCGGGAGTCAGGCGGGAGACCCAGTACTTC. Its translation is CASSIAGVRRETQYF.

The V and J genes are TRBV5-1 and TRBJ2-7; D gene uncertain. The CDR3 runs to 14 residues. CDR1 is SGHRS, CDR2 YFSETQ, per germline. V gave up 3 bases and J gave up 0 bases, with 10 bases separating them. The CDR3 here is CASSSDVFSYEQYF. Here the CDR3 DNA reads TGCGCCAGCAGCTCGGACGTTTTCTCCTACGAGCAGTACTTC.

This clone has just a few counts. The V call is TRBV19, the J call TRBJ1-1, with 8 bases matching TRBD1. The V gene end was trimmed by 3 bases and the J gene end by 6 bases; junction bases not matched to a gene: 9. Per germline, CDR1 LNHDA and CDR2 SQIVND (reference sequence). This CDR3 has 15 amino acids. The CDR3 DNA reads TGTGCCAGTAGTATGGTAGGGCAGGGGGCCCCTGAAGCTTTCTTT. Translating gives CASSMVGQGAPEAFF.

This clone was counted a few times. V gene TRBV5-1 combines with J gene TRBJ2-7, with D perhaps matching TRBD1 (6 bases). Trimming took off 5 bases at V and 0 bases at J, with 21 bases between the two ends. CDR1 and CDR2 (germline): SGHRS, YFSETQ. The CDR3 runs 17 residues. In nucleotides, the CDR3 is TGCGCCAGCAGTTCTTACGGCAGGGGTTACAGCTCCTACGAGCAGTACTTC. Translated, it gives CASSSYGRGYSSYEQYF.

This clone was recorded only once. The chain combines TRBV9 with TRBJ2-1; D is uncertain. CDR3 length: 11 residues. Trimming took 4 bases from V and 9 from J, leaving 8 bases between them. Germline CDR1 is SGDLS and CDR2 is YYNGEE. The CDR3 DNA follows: TGTGCCAGCAGCCTCGGTGGTGAGCAGTTCTTC. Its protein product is CASSLGGEQFF.